One and the same sample provided the 15 T cell receptor beta chains below, sequenced in a study of cytomegalovirus exposure and HLA in healthy donors. The PCR used 60 Vbeta and 13 Jbeta primers. TCRdb keeps only in-frame clones here, not all; method: immunoSEQ multiplex PCR. The sample has about 250,000 clones; 80% are singletons. The sequencing input was PBMCs. These receptors were obtained from a girl aged 2 to 9 in good health and CMV-seronegative.

The rearrangement uses TRBV4-2 and TRBJ2-1, with TRBD2 as a possible D gene (7 bases). CDR3 size: 19 residues. CDR1 is LGHNA, CDR2 YNFKEQ, per germline. V was shortened by 1 base and J by 4 bases, with 23 bases between the two germline ends. CDR3 sequence reads: CASSQVLTSVGGLYNEQFF. The CDR3 DNA sequence: TGTGCCAGCAGCCAAGTGTTGACTTCAGTCGGGGGGCTATACAATGAGCAGTTCTTC.

The V call is TRBV7-9, the J call TRBJ2-1; possible D gene TRBD2, 5 bases. Trimming stripped 3 bases from V and 9 bases from J, with 18 bases between. Per the germline V gene, CDR1 is SEHNR and CDR2 is FQNEAQ (reference sequence). The CDR3 sequence is 15 residues long. The CDR3 coding sequence is TGTGCCAGCAGCTTGGGGTTGGGAGATTCTCCTGAGCAGTTCTTC. Protein sequence: CASSLGLGDSPEQFF.

The J gene is TRBJ2-1, the V gene TRBV7-8; D is unresolved. The CDR3 loop spans 12 amino acids. Deletions cut 1 base from V and 8 bases from J, with 6 bases between. The V gene's germline CDR1 is SGHVS and CDR2 FQNEAQ. The CDR3 DNA is TGTGCCAGCAGCTTAGTGAGGTATGAGCAGTTCTTC. Its protein is CASSLVRYEQFF.

V gene TRBV10-3 combines with J gene TRBJ1-2, with TRBD1 identical over 7 bases. The V segment lost 6 bases and the J segment 3 bases; nucleotides outside the gene matches: 13. Germline CDR1 reads ENHRY; CDR2 reads SYGVKD. This CDR3 spans 16 amino acids. CDR3 in amino acids: CAISTVRGRVDYGYTF. In DNA, the CDR3 is TGTGCCATCAGCACAGTCAGGGGGAGAGTTGACTATGGCTACACCTTC.

This chain connects TRBV10-2 to TRBJ2-7, with TRBD2 identical over 8 bases. The germline gives CDR1 WSHSY, CDR2 SAAADI. The CDR3 covers 13 residues. J lost 7 bases, V lost 5 bases, and 7 bases had no gene match. Written as DNA, the CDR3 is TGCGCCAGCAGTCGCGGACTAGCAAGGGAGCAGTACTTC. Amino acids: CASSRGLAREQYF.

V usage is TRBV6-5 and J usage is TRBJ2-5; 9 bases are shared with TRBD1. The DNA end favors TRBJ2-7, so the J call may be wrong. CDR3 length: 15 residues. Germline CDR1 is MNHEY and CDR2 is SVGAGI. The DNA of the CDR3 is TGTGCCAGCAGTTACAGGGGACAGGGAACCTACGAGCAGTACTTC. Its protein product is CASSYRGQGTYEQYF.

The J gene is TRBJ2-3, the V gene TRBV6-5, with TRBD1 matching 11 bases. Germline values: CDR1 MNHEY, CDR2 SVGAGI. The J segment lost 6 bases and the V segment lost 2 bases, leaving 4 bases of the junction unmatched. This CDR3 is built from 15 residues. The CDR3 protein is CASSYTDRGLDTQYF. As DNA, the CDR3 is TGTGCCAGCAGTTACACGGACAGGGGGCTGGATACGCAGTATTTT.

This clone was counted a few times. This chain joins TRBV5-1 and TRBJ2-2; tentatively, D is TRBD1 (5 bases). CDR1 is SGHRS, CDR2 YFSETQ, per germline. CDR3 length equals 16 residues. V lost 0 bases and J lost 3, with 12 bases in between. The CDR3: CASSLARQGYTGELFF. CDR3 nucleotides: TGCGCCAGCAGCTTGGCGAGGCAGGGATACACCGGGGAGCTGTTTTTT.

The chain combines TRBV2 with TRBJ1-6; TRBD1 matches at 7 bases. Trimming took 3 bases from V and 10 from J; bases not matched to a gene: 12. The CDR3 is made up of 16 amino acids. Germline V gives CDR1 SNHLY, CDR2 FYNNEI. CDR3 amino acids: CASSDLPGQINSPLHF. DNA for the CDR3: TGTGCCAGCAGTGACCTGCCGGGACAGATAAACTCACCCCTCCACTTT.

This sequence joins TRBV10-1 and TRBJ2-7; perhaps TRBD1 as D (5 bases). Germline V CDR1 and CDR2: WNHNN, SYGVQD (reference sequence). V shed 2 bases and J shed 3 bases, with 14 bases lying between them. The CDR3 has 15 residues. As DNA, the CDR3 is TGCGCCAGCAGTGAGAACAGTAGGGGTGTCTACGAGCAGTACTTC. Translating gives CASSENSRGVYEQYF.

The rearrangement links TRBV13 to TRBJ2-7, with D perhaps TRBD2 (6 bases). This CDR3 is 16 amino acids long. Germline CDR1 reads PRHDT; CDR2 reads FYEKMQ (reference sequence). The V end lost 5 bases, the J end lost 3 bases, and 20 bases lay between the germline ends. This CDR3 reads CASSQTIGTAIYEQYF. In DNA form, the CDR3 reads TGTGCCAGCAGCCAAACCATCGGGACTGCAATCTACGAGCAGTACTTC.

The chain recombines TRBV7-3 with TRBJ1-4; D unclear. V lost 2 bases and J lost 10, with 11 bases in between. CDR3 length: 13 amino acids. Germline loops: CDR1 SGHTA, CDR2 FQGTGA. The CDR3 sequence is CASSLEPSGKLFF. The CDR3 DNA reads TGTGCCAGCAGCTTAGAGCCGAGCGGAAAACTGTTTTTT.

The J gene is TRBJ2-1, the V gene TRBV11-2, with TRBD1 matching 8 bases. This CDR3 comprises 16 residues. CDR1 SGHAT and CDR2 FQNNGV come from the germline V gene. V trimming: 5 bases; J trimming: 7 bases; junction bases outside the gene matches: 13. As DNA, the CDR3 is TGTGCCAGCAGCCCGGCTTCAGGACAGGGACTTAATGAGCAGTTCTTC. Protein sequence: CASSPASGQGLNEQFF. Based on the CDR3 plus reference TRBV11-2 and TRBJ2-1, the full variable domain is EAGVAQSPRYKIIEKRQSVAFWCNPISGHATLYWYQQILGQGPKLLIQFQNNGVVDDSQLPKDRFSAERLKGVDSTLKIQPAKLEDSAVYLCASSPASGQGLNEQFFGPGTRLTVL.

This rearrangement joins TRBV5-1 to TRBJ2-5; 8 bases line up with TRBD1. CDR3 size: 16 residues. V dropped 4 bases and J dropped 1; count of bases not matched to a gene: 9. The germline gives CDR1 SGHRS, CDR2 YFSETQ. The CDR3 region is CASSLAGQEGQETQYF. DNA of the CDR3: TGCGCCAGCAGCCTGGCGGGACAGGAAGGCCAAGAGACCCAGTACTTC. Variable domain in full (rest from reference TRBV5-1 and TRBJ2-5): KAGVTQTPRYLIKTRGQQVTLSCSPISGHRSVSWYQQTPGQGLQFLFEYFSETQRNKGNFPGRFSGRQFSNSRSEMNVSTLELGDSALYLCASSLAGQEGQETQYFGPGTRLLVL.

The rearrangement links TRBV7-2 to TRBJ1-4, with D tentatively TRBD1 (5 bases). Germline V gives CDR1 SGHTA, CDR2 FQGNSA. The CDR3 is 14 amino acids. V gave up 2 bases and J gave up 8 bases, with 12 bases separating them. The CDR3 bases are TGTGCCAGCAGCTTACAGGGCTCTTGGGAAAAACTGTTTTTT. Translating it yields CASSLQGSWEKLFF.